The clone carrying this TCR beta chain came up many times. Its antigen is unidentified. TCR beta CDR3 sequences were amplified from RNA transcripts. The HTBI primer set served for first-round RT-PCR of the TCR CDR3. Each CDR3 protein is one row after TCRdb ran MiXCR on the multiplex PCR reads. There are about 350,000 distinct CDR3 sequences in the sample; more than 11% occur only once, and 20% to 25% lies in the top ten. These data belong to a study of T cells in Graves' hyperthyroidism and ophthalmopathy. The CDR3 is 16 residues long. The V and J ends lost 5 bases and 4 bases, in that order; junction bases with no gene match: 12. CDR1 is SGHTA, CDR2 FQGNSA, per germline. The study enrolled patients aged 18 to 65 with newly diagnosed hyperthyroidism of under 2 months' duration. Exclusion of patients followed from uncontrolled infection, other autoimmune disease, pregnancy or lactation. PBMCs were sourced from roughly 9.1 ml fresh peripheral blood.

Study-wide results and caveats: Blood also showed most of the thyroid clonotypes that were expanded above 0.001.

The J gene is TRBJ2-3, the V gene TRBV7-2; 7 positions agree with TRBD2. The sequence came from a woman aged 30 to 39 with Graves' hyperthyroidism. Sequenced sample: blood. The CDR3: CASSGGGGGPADTQYF. The CDR3, as DNA: TGTGCCAGCAGCGGTGGTGGGGGAGGGCCGGCAGATACGCAGTATTTT.